In this sample, the clone carrying this TCR beta chain turned up a few times. This specimen belongs to a study of T-cell reconstitution after alpha-beta-depleted transplantation in children. A TCRbeta library incorporating unique molecular identifiers was prepared. TCRdb re-called the PCR reads with MiXCR, one entry per CDR3 protein. The sample consists of around 580,000 distinct CDR3 sequences, about a quarter of them appearing once. The CDR3 has 15 amino acids. Germline assignment: CDR1 DFQATT and CDR2 SNEGSKA (reference sequence). With 1 base clipped from V and 2 bases from J, the junction kept 6 bases outside the gene matches.

The chain joins TRBV20-1 to TRBJ2-3, with TRBD2 identical over 7 bases. The sequence came from a boy younger than two with Wiskott-Aldrich syndrome, due to receive a stem cell transplant. Sequences were derived from PBMCs, sampled before TCRalphabeta/CD19-depleted stem cell transplant. The CDR3 coding sequence is TGCAGTGCTAGAGGGGCTAGCGGTTCCACAGATACGCAGTATTTT. This translates into CSARGASGSTDTQYF.